This TCR beta chain was recorded in a study of cytomegalovirus exposure and HLA in healthy donors (dated by TCRdb to the late 2010s). At the level of the whole study: According to a later analysis, one platform produced both the roughly 120 validation repertoires and the roughly 660 repertoires of the first cohort. The study combined high-throughput TCR immunosequencing, statistical association of individual TCRs with disease status, and machine learning to predict cytomegalovirus infection status. Along with the 666-subject first cohort, a separate validation cohort of about 110 different subjects was used. The aim of the study was to test whether cataloging public T cell receptors could identify signatures of past pathogen exposure.

Comment on this clone: Its target antigen remains unknown. The sample holds no much larger clone one base away, and base qualities are not on file.

Library preparation was by the immunoSEQ multiplex PCR assay. The source study handled its data this way. A statistical classification framework was built for diagnosing cytomegalovirus status from the catalog of TCR beta chain sequences. The table was pulled from immuneACCESS by TCRdb, which kept in-frame rearrangements only. Such tables lose some clones; where checked, under half of the loss comes from unresolved V genes, and the rest has no known cause. V and J calls and clone size follow that table, whereas D and trimming were derived from the DNA. Within this sample are about 130,000 clones, with about nine tenths of them counted one time only. Roughly 2% of the sample is held by the ten biggest clonotypes. Separate from the approximately 700-subject first cohort, the validation cohort of roughly 130 subjects was the group to which the donors belonged. The CDR3 goes from the cysteine to the phenylalanine over 20 residues. Only the CDR3 portion is preserved as DNA: 60 bases, with reading frame beginning at the first base. V and J lose 3 bases and 5 bases, and a span of 32 bases separates them. Looking up the germline V gene yields CDR1 SGHDN and CDR2 FVKESK.

Study-level results and caveats: A later analysis found that TCRs clustered in the first cohort also tended to co-occur in the 100 to 150 validation repertoires, with approximately 95% of cluster scores above 0. All 130 or so repertoires were used to score co-occurrence in the validation cohort in a later analysis, because that analysis had no HLA typing for the cohort. In vitro tests confirmed that a few of the cytomegalovirus-associated TCR beta chains recognize cytomegalovirus antigens. A total of 150 or so TCR beta chains were listed by the study as associated with cytomegalovirus. According to the authors, the approach could potentially be generalized to other disease states and immunological phenotypes. Most TCR sequences were observed very rarely across donors, whereas some public TCRs were present in many individuals. The classifier was reported to diagnose cytomegalovirus status with high specificity and sensitivity in both the original and validation cohorts.

The receptor chain draws on TRBV14 and TRBJ2-7; the best D guess is TRBD1, with 6 bases matching. This sequence was found in a woman aged 18 to 35 in good health and CMV-seronegative. The sequenced material came from PBMCs. The CDR3 has the sequence CASSHYRASQMNIRSNEQYF. The nucleotide sequence is given as TGTGCCAGCAGCCATTACAGGGCAAGCCAAATGAATATAAGGAGCAACGAGCAGTACTTC.